Listed here are 10 T cell receptor beta chains from one sample, sequenced in a study of PD-1 blockade in classical Hodgkin lymphoma. Sample time point: cycle 4 day 1 (C4D1), after six to seven weeks of nivolumab. After autologous stem cell transplantation all patients relapsed, and prior brentuximab vedotin exposure differed between cohorts. Clones were read by immunoSEQ multiplex PCR, and TCRdb kept only the in-frame ones, dropping some. The profile covers 50,000 or so clones, with 90% appearing a single time and approximately 13% taken by the ten largest. Sequenced here: peripheral blood mononuclear cells (PBMCs), sampled before the fourth cycle of nivolumab. Every receptor here comes from a human donor with classical Hodgkin lymphoma.

This chain uses TRBV25-1 with TRBJ2-1, with D maybe TRBD2 (6 bases). This CDR3 comprises 18 residues. Trimming removed 7 bases at V and 3 bases at J, with 25 bases between. In germline, CDR1 is MGHDK, CDR2 SYGVNS. CDR3 sequence (DNA): TGTGCCAGCACCCCGGAGGGGTTATGGCGGGATCACTACAATGAGCAGTTCTTC. Its translation is CASTPEGLWRDHYNEQFF.

The rearrangement joins TRBV2 to TRBJ2-3, with D unresolved. The germline V and J ends were trimmed by 6 bases and 3 bases, with 10 bases remaining between them. The CDR3 totals 13 residues. Germline CDR1 is SNHLY and CDR2 is FYNNEI. This CDR3 reads CASRGDRTDTQYF. In DNA form, the CDR3 reads TGTGCCAGCAGAGGAGACCGTACAGATACGCAGTATTTT.

V and J are TRBV6-1 and TRBJ1-2, with TRBD1 matching over 9 bases. Trimming at V came to 5 bases and at J to 7 bases, leaving 8 bases not matched to a gene. The CDR3 consists of 14 residues. Germline V gene lookup returns CDR1 MNHNS and CDR2 SASEGT. The CDR3 sequence: CASSWTGEVGGYTF. CDR3 sequence (DNA): TGTGCCAGCAGTTGGACAGGGGAGGTGGGTGGCTACACCTTC.

The genes are TRBV30 and TRBJ1-1; D gene uncertain. The CDR3 spans 10 residues. CDR1 is GTSNPN and CDR2 is SVGIG in the germline V gene (reference sequence). V was pared by 6 bases and J by 10 bases, with 12 bases between. CDR3 nucleotides: TGTGCCTGCGTGAGTCCGGGAGCTTTCTTT. This gives the protein CACVSPGAFF.

The chain carries TRBV10-1 and TRBJ2-7, with 8 bases matching TRBD2. This CDR3 is built from 15 residues. Germline CDR1 reads WNHNN; CDR2 reads SYGVQD (reference sequence). The J segment lost 5 bases and the V segment lost 4 bases, leaving 10 bases of the junction unmatched. CDR3 region: CASSGPGLVRHEQYF. The CDR3 DNA is TGCGCCAGCAGTGGACCGGGACTAGTGAGACACGAGCAGTACTTC.

The CDR3: CASSLSGGSYEQYF. In nucleotides, the CDR3 is TGCGCCAGCAGCTTGTCCGGGGGCTCCTACGAGCAGTACTTC. The chain uses TRBV5-1 and TRBJ2-7; possibly TRBD2 for D (6 bases). The CDR3 contains 14 residues. Germline CDR1 and CDR2: SGHRS and YFSETQ. V was cut by 1 base and J by 0 bases, with 8 bases left in between. Filled out from reference TRBV5-1 and TRBJ2-7, the complete variable domain reads KAGVTQTPRYLIKTRGQQVTLSCSPISGHRSVSWYQQTPGQGLQFLFEYFSETQRNKGNFPGRFSGRQFSNSRSEMNVSTLELGDSALYLCASSLSGGSYEQYFGPGTRLTVT.

The V gene is TRBV14, the J gene TRBJ2-1; perhaps TRBD1 as D (5 bases). CDR3 length: 12 residues. V was trimmed by 3 bases and J by 7 bases, leaving 7 bases between them. The germline gives CDR1 SGHDN, CDR2 FVKESK. For the CDR3, the DNA is TGTGCCAGCAGCCACAGGGATAATGAGCAGTTCTTC. Translation gives CASSHRDNEQFF.

This clone was seen only once. The chain carries TRBV6-4 and TRBJ2-3; possible D gene TRBD1, 6 bases. Germline V gives CDR1 MRHNA, CDR2 SNTAGT. Trimming took off 2 bases at V and 3 bases at J, with 6 bases between the two ends. CDR3 size: 13 residues. CDR3 in DNA: TGTGCCAGCAGTGACCAGGGGACAGATACGCAGTATTTT. It yields the protein CASSDQGTDTQYF.

V is TRBV27 and J is TRBJ1-1, with 9 positions matching TRBD1. J gave up 6 bases and V 6 bases, and 8 bases lay outside the gene matches. The germline V gene has CDR1 MNHEY and CDR2 SMNVEV (reference sequence). The CDR3 consists of 14 residues. Here the CDR3 reads CASRIRDRASEAFF. The CDR3 DNA is TGTGCCAGCAGGATACGGGACAGGGCGTCTGAAGCTTTCTTT.

The chain recombines TRBV5-1 with TRBJ2-5, with 7 bases identical to TRBD1. The junction had 7 bases not matched to a gene; V was cut back by 3 bases and J by 5 bases. Germline V gene sequence: CDR1 SGHRS, CDR2 YFSETQ. CDR3 size: 14 residues. In DNA form, the CDR3 reads TGCGCCAGCAGCTCGACAGGGCTCGGGGAGACCCAGTACTTC. It encodes CASSSTGLGETQYF.